This TCR beta chain is drawn from a study of T-cell reconstitution after alpha-beta-depleted transplantation in children. Molecular barcoding with unique molecular identifiers was used for the TCRbeta library. MiXCR was run by TCRdb on the PCR reads, yielding one entry per CDR3 protein. The data hold 240,000 or so distinct CDR3 sequences, with 12% observed a single time. CDR3 size: 14 residues. The V end lost 7 bases, the J end lost 6 bases, and 16 bases lay between the germline ends. The V gene's germline CDR1 is MNHEY and CDR2 SVGEGT. Sequencing used PBMCs from the stem cell graft donor, obtained from the stem cell graft. This clonotype was sampled from a human donor who donated a stem cell graft to a child with acute lymphoblastic leukemia. The chain couples TRBV6-2 or TRBV6-3 to TRBJ1-5; D gene uncertain. The DNA of the CDR3 is TGTGCCAGCACCATTCCGGGATTAAGTCAGCCCCAGCATTTT. Amino acid sequence: CASTIPGLSQPQHF.